The 9 T cell receptor beta chains reported below all come from one sample, sequenced in a study of T cell responses to AZD1222 COVID-19 vaccine. Profiling relied on immunoSEQ multiplex PCR, and the TCRdb table lists in-frame clones only, not all of them. Of about 130,000 clones detected, 93% appear once; the ten largest clones hold about 1%. The sequencing here drew on peripheral blood, taken on day 0 of AZD1222 vaccination. These receptors all come from an adult in good health.

The genes are TRBV6-5 and TRBJ1-6; D gene ambiguous. V was pared by 0 bases and J by 13 bases, with 10 bases between. Germline CDR1 reads MNHEY; CDR2 reads SVGAGI. The CDR3 runs 13 residues. The CDR3 DNA sequence: TGTGCCAGCAGTTACTCGGGCGAAGGCCCCCTCCACTTT. Encoded protein: CASSYSGEGPLHF.

The chain combines TRBV5-6 with TRBJ2-3; D unresolved. This CDR3 spans 17 amino acids. Between the trimmed V and J ends, which lost 0 bases and 0 bases, there was a span of 14 bases. Germline CDR1 reads SGHDT; CDR2 reads YYEEEE. The CDR3 nucleotides are TGTGCCAGCAGCTTGGATTTAGGCGCTACTAGCACAGATACGCAGTATTTT. Its protein product is CASSLDLGATSTDTQYF.

This sequence joins TRBV29-1 and TRBJ2-1; TRBD2 agrees at 7 bases. This CDR3 contains 14 residues. From germline, CDR1 is SQVTM and CDR2 ANQGSEA. CDR3 sequence: CSGGGRSSYNEQFF. CDR3 DNA sequence: TGCAGTGGGGGGGGACGGAGCTCCTACAATGAGCAGTTCTTC.

J is TRBJ1-5 and V is TRBV20-1; D unresolved. CDR3 length equals 14 residues. Germline assignment: CDR1 DFQATT and CDR2 SNEGSKA (reference sequence). V lost 3 bases to trimming and J lost 0 bases, with 9 bases between them. In DNA form, the CDR3 reads TGCAGTGCTAGTTCCCAATATAGCAATCAGCCCCAGCATTTT. It yields the protein CSASSQYSNQPQHF.

This clone occurred once. The genes are TRBV7-8 and TRBJ2-7, with a tentative D call TRBD2 (5 bases). CDR1 and CDR2 from the germline V gene are SGHVS and FQNEAQ. V lost 5 bases to trimming and J lost 4 bases, with 9 bases between them. This CDR3 is built from 12 residues. CDR3: CASSPDFYEQYF. CDR3 bases: TGTGCCAGCAGCCCGGACTTTTACGAGCAGTACTTC.

The chain combines TRBV18 with TRBJ1-6; 8 bases are a match to TRBD1. V was clipped by 3 bases and J by 7 bases; unmatched bases: 5. The CDR3 consists of 15 residues. Germline V gene sequence: CDR1 KGHSH, CDR2 LQKENI. The CDR3 region is CASSPRDRRNSPLHF. The CDR3 nucleotides read TGTGCCAGCTCACCCAGGGACAGGAGAAATTCACCCCTCCACTTT.

The V gene is TRBV3-1 (or the pseudogene TRBV3-2), the J gene TRBJ2-1; weak D call: TRBD1 (5 bases). V shed 0 bases and J shed 4 bases, with 7 bases lying between them. CDR3 length: 14 amino acids. Germline V gene lookup returns CDR1 LGHDT and CDR2 YNNKEL (reference sequence). CDR3 DNA: TGTGCCAGCAGCCAAGATCAGGGTTACAATGAGCAGTTCTTC. Encoded protein: CASSQDQGYNEQFF.

V and J are TRBV19 and TRBJ1-2; D gene unclear. CDR3 length: 17 residues. V was trimmed by 4 bases and J by 5 bases, leaving 23 bases between them. CDR1 and CDR2 from the germline V gene are LNHDA and SQIVND (reference sequence). This CDR3 reads CASSTPWGDSLSYGYTF. CDR3 sequence (DNA): TGTGCCAGTAGTACTCCTTGGGGAGATAGCCTATCTTATGGCTACACCTTC.

CDR3 residues: CASTPSGGAFETQYF. The CDR3 coding sequence is TGTGCAAGCACCCCTAGCGGGGGGGCGTTCGAGACCCAGTACTTC. The rearrangement joins TRBV30 to TRBJ2-5; 12 nucleotides line up with TRBD2. This CDR3 has 15 residues. CDR1 is GTSNPN and CDR2 is SVGIG in the germline V gene (reference sequence).